The present T cell receptor (beta chain) was sequenced within a study of T cells in Graves' hyperthyroidism and ophthalmopathy (dated by TCRdb to between 2019 and 2020). In the study overall: Peripheral blood was collected at initial diagnosis, before any treatment. Following sampling, methimazole starting at 30 mg daily was given to hyperthyroidism patients, and high-dose intravenous methylprednisolone was given to ophthalmopathy patients. To identify TCR V-J signatures that set the groups apart, the researchers used a discovery cohort of 90 to 100 patients, made up of 40 to 45 with Graves' ophthalmopathy and some 55 with stable Graves' hyperthyroidism. The paper describes TCR Vbeta CDR3 sequencing of roughly 130 peripheral blood samples, made up of 43 ophthalmopathy patients, approximately 76 hyperthyroidism patients and 17 progressor patients. The 90 to 100 discovery patients were randomly divided into training and test sets at a 7:3 ratio. An independent validation cohort of under 20 hyperthyroidism patients and over 15 patients who later progressed to ophthalmopathy tested prospective prediction of ophthalmopathy. The study also compared thyroid tissue and blood T-cell repertoires from more than 5 Graves' hyperthyroidism patients.

V has 5 bases trimmed and J has 3 bases trimmed; junction bases matching no gene number 10. The CDR3 covers 16 residues, taking in both the cysteine and the phenylalanine. Of all the DNA, just the CDR3 is kept, 48 bases in frame from base 1. TCR beta CDR3 regions were amplified from RNA transcripts. A first-round RT-PCR of the TCR CDR3 used the HTBI primer set with the Qiagen OneStep RT-PCR kit. Libraries were constructed in a second round of multiplex PCR, after which size selection and purification were performed. Sequencing of the libraries was done on an Illumina HiSeq2000 using paired-end 100 bp reads. Processing in the source paper ran as follows. SOAPnuke was used to process the raw data, with reads discarded if the reads contained adapters or uncalled bases, had a mean Phred below 15, or lacked an exact constant-primer or identifier match. COPE v1.2.5 was used to merge the high-quality paired reads, and each unique nucleotide sequence was defined as a clonotype. Clonotypes were aligned to IMGT TRBV, TRBD and TRBJ reference segments using MiTCR v1.1. Only V-J combinations with frequency above 0.0001, covering about 99% of repertoires, were analysed. The TCS score was defined as the ratio of F50 (clonal expansion) to E x V (chaos), calculated using BLOSUM62-based TCRdist between CDR3 peptides within each V-J. Welch's t-statistics and random forest reduced several hundred V-J features to 13, which were used in a naive Bayes classifier (R e1071). TCRdb reran the public reads through fastp at Q25 and MiXCR, keeping productive beta chains. Each CDR3 protein appears once, grouped with its most common genes and DNA. The V and J calls were not made by the authors but by TCRdb's processing. This sample is represented by under 400,000 distinct CDR3 sequences; around 20% of them were singletons. 50% of the sample comes from the top ten.

This clonotype occurred many times. Its antigen remains undetermined. Per-base qualities were not stored, and no clone one base away is much larger. Study-wide findings and limitations: Sample size was not statistically predetermined, and blinding of investigators to group allocation was not performed. Most expanded thyroid clonotypes (frequency above 0.001) were also found in blood, which suggests that blood repertoires may mirror thyroid immune responses. In cross-validation, a model built on a 13 V-J signature told ophthalmopathy apart from stable hyperthyroidism with about 90% sensitivity and around 83% specificity, and in testing the same model reached 80%/75%. During validation, the model predicted progression to ophthalmopathy a median of around six months ahead of onset, with around 70% sensitivity and 72.22% specificity.

Stable Graves' hyperthyroidism was defined as the absence of progression to ophthalmopathy over 18 months of follow-up. Hyperthyroidism patients were newly diagnosed, with disease duration under 2 months, and aged 18 to 65 years. Exclusion was applied to patients with uncontrolled infections, other autoimmune diseases, pregnancy or lactation. Diagnoses relied on clinical symptoms, serum thyroxine and TRAb, thyroid ultrasound and orbital computed tomography. Ficoll-Paque density gradient centrifugation was used to isolate PBMCs from around 10 ml of fresh peripheral blood. Trizol reagent was used to extract total RNA, and RNA quality was then checked on an Agilent 2100 Bioanalyzer.

The clonotype was recovered from a woman in her 50s with Graves' hyperthyroidism. Rearrangement joined TRBV12-3 or TRBV12-4 to TRBJ2-3, with 8 bases in between that match TRBD2. Input material: blood. The DNA reads as follows: TGTGCCAGCAGTCAGGAGCGGGGGCTCTATACAGATACGCAGTATTTT. Protein translation: CASSQERGLYTDTQYF.